One sample yielded the 15 T cell receptor beta chains listed below, sequenced in a study of T cells after yellow fever vaccination. One entry per CDR3 protein, called by TCRdb with MiXCR from the 5' RACE reads. The sample carries some 300,000 distinct CDR3 sequences, roughly 10% recorded once. The sample in question was CD4+ T cells sorted from PBMCs, obtained 45 days after the yellow fever booster vaccination. These receptors were taken from a man aged 18 to 29 who received the YFV17D yellow fever vaccine.

This clonotype came up many times. This rearrangement joins TRBV7-6 to TRBJ2-3, with TRBD2 as a possible D gene (7 bases). V was shortened by 1 base and J by 0 bases, with 17 bases between the two germline ends. The CDR3 runs 18 residues. CDR1 SGHVS and CDR2 FNYEAQ come from the germline V gene. The chain's CDR3 is CASSLGSLRGPSTDTQYF. In nucleotides, the CDR3 is TGTGCCAGCAGCTTAGGTTCTTTGCGGGGGCCTAGCACAGATACGCAGTATTTT.

This clonotype has at least ten counts. The gene calls are TRBV6-5 and TRBJ2-5; a weak D match, TRBD2 (5 bases). CDR3 length: 15 residues. Trimming removed 6 bases at V and 7 bases at J, with 21 bases between. Germline assignment: CDR1 MNHEY and CDR2 SVGAGI. CDR3 amino acids: CASSPRLRAGGTQYF. The CDR3 region has the DNA TGTGCCAGCAGCCCCCGCCTGCGGGCGGGTGGGACCCAGTACTTC.

This clonotype was recorded at least ten times. The chain carries TRBV29-1 and TRBJ1-2; D remains ambiguous. V lost 2 bases and J 7 bases, leaving 11 bases between the germline ends. This CDR3 region has 12 residues. The germline V gene encodes CDR1 SQVTM and CDR2 ANQGSEA. The CDR3 reads CSVEPGTGGYTF. CDR3 nucleotides: TGCAGCGTTGAACCGGGAACGGGTGGCTACACCTTC.

The gene calls are TRBV5-1 and TRBJ1-1; D remains ambiguous. Trimming shortened V by 6 bases and J by 0 bases, and 9 bases separated the two germline ends. The V gene's germline CDR1 is SGHRS and CDR2 YFSETQ. CDR3 length: 13 amino acids. The CDR3, as DNA: TGCGCCAGCACGCCAGCAATGAACACTGAAGCTTTCTTT. This gives the protein CASTPAMNTEAFF.

The J gene is TRBJ1-4, the V gene TRBV3-1; no definite D call. Deletions cut 1 base from V and 8 bases from J, with 17 bases between. Germline loops: CDR1 LGHDT, CDR2 YNNKEL (reference sequence). This CDR3 is built from 16 residues. The CDR3 loop is CASSQGPPGLGEKLFF. The CDR3 nucleotides read TGTGCCAGCAGCCAAGGCCCCCCGGGTCTCGGGGAAAAACTGTTTTTT.

The chain couples TRBV19 to TRBJ2-5; perhaps TRBD1 as D (5 bases). Germline-derived CDR1 and CDR2 are LNHDA and SQIVND (reference sequence). Trimming stripped 8 bases from V and 0 bases from J, with 7 bases between. The CDR3 has 12 amino acids. CDR3 in amino acids: CASLDNQETQYF. DNA for the CDR3: TGTGCCAGTCTGGACAACCAAGAGACCCAGTACTTC.

The gene calls are TRBV6-6 and TRBJ2-1, with TRBD1 identical over 7 bases. The V gene end was trimmed by 6 bases and the J gene end by 8 bases; junction bases not matched to a gene: 7. The CDR3 has 13 residues. Germline CDR1 is MNHNY and CDR2 is SVGAGI (reference sequence). The CDR3 DNA reads TGTGCCAGCAGGCAACAGGGGTGGGATGAGCAGTTCTTC. Encoded protein: CASRQQGWDEQFF.

The genes are TRBV6-5 and TRBJ2-1; TRBD1 is a possible D gene (6 bases). Germline V gene sequence: CDR1 MNHEY, CDR2 SVGAGI. The CDR3 loop spans 13 amino acids. V was trimmed by 5 bases and J by 8 bases, leaving 13 bases between them. The CDR3 DNA sequence: TGTGCCAGCAGTCCGCGTGAGGGGGATGAGCAGTTCTTC. Translating it yields CASSPREGDEQFF.

V usage is TRBV7-6 and J usage is TRBJ2-2; the match to TRBD2 covers 7 bases. This CDR3 spans 19 amino acids. V shed 1 base, J shed 0 bases, and the junction held 11 bases outside the gene matches. The germline gives CDR1 SGHVS, CDR2 FNYEAQ. The CDR3 DNA reads as TGTGCCAGCAGCTTAGAGTCGTGGGAGGGTACCCCGAACACCGGGGAGCTGTTTTTT. This sequence encodes CASSLESWEGTPNTGELFF.

The chain links TRBV4-3 to TRBJ2-7; the D gene is possibly TRBD1 (6 bases). The CDR3 contains 16 residues. Germline V gives CDR1 LGHNA, CDR2 YSLEER. V dropped 4 bases and J dropped 0 bases, with 16 bases sitting between them. CDR3 sequence: CASSPLLGGFSYEQYV. The DNA of the CDR3 is TGCGCCAGCAGCCCCCTCTTAGGGGGATTCTCCTACGAGCAGTACGTC.

This chain connects TRBV18 to TRBJ1-1; tentative D call: TRBD1 (6 bases). This CDR3 spans 18 amino acids. The V end lost 6 bases, the J end lost 1 base, and 24 bases lay between the germline ends. Germline loops: CDR1 KGHSH, CDR2 LQKENI. The DNA of the CDR3 is TGTGCCAGCTCCCCCCAAATGGGGGCAGCCCAGGGGAACACTGAAGCTTTCTTT. This encodes CASSPQMGAAQGNTEAFF.

In its sample, this clonotype was seen many times. The chain is built from TRBV5-4 and TRBJ2-7, with D uncertain. V was pared by 3 bases and J by 3 bases, with 10 bases between. This CDR3 has 13 amino acids. Germline V CDR1 and CDR2: SGHNT, YYREEE (reference sequence). The chain's CDR3 is CASSSEASYEQYV. The DNA for the CDR3 is TGTGCCAGCAGCTCTGAGGCTAGCTACGAGCAGTACGTC.

This clonotype showed up just a few times. The chain combines TRBV9 with TRBJ2-1; the match to TRBD2 covers 9 bases. The ends lost 3 bases at V and 9 bases at J; junction bases unmatched: 13. CDR1 and CDR2 (germline): SGDLS, YYNGEE. The CDR3 is 16 amino acids. The CDR3 spells CASSAPLAGGLIEQFF. As DNA, the CDR3 is TGTGCCAGCAGCGCCCCTTTGGCGGGGGGGCTTATTGAGCAGTTCTTC.

This clonotype occurred a few times. This chain uses TRBV6-5 with TRBJ2-7, with D perhaps matching TRBD1 (5 bases). The CDR3 loop spans 14 amino acids. The V and J ends lost 5 bases and 3 bases respectively, with 14 bases between them. The V gene's germline CDR1 is MNHEY and CDR2 SVGAGI. CDR3 DNA: TGTGCCAGCAGTGTTCTGCCCGGACACTACGAGCAGTACTTC. It yields the protein CASSVLPGHYEQYF.

There are a few counts of this clonotype. The chain carries TRBV12-3 or TRBV12-4 and TRBJ2-7; possible D gene TRBD1, 6 bases. The V end was cut by 2 bases, the J end by 3 bases, with 11 bases between. The CDR3 is 14 residues long. This CDR3 reads CASSLSGRGYEQYF. In DNA, the CDR3 is TGTGCCAGCAGTTTATCGGGCAGGGGCTACGAGCAGTACTTC.